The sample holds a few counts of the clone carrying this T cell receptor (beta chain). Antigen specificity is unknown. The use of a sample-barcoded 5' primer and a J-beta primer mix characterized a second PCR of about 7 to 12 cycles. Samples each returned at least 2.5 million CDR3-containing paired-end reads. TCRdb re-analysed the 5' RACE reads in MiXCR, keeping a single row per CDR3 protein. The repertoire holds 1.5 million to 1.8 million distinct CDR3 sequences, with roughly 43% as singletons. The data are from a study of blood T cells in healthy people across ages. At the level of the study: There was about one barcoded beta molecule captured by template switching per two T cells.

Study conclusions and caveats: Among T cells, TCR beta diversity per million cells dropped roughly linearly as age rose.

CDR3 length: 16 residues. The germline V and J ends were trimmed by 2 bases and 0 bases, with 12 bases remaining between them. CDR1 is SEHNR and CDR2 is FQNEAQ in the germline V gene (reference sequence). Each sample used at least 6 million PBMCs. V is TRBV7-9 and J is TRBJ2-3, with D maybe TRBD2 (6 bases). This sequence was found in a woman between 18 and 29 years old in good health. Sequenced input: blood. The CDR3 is CASSLFGGASTDTQYF. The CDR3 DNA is TGTGCCAGCAGCTTATTCGGCGGGGCTAGCACAGATACGCAGTATTTT. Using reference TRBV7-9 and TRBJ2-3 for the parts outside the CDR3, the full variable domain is DTGVSQNPRHKITKRGQNVTFRCDPISEHNRLYWYRQTLGQGPEFLTYFQNEAQLEKSRLLSDRFSAERPKGSFSTLEIQRTEQGDSAMYLCASSLFGGASTDTQYFGPGTRLTVL.